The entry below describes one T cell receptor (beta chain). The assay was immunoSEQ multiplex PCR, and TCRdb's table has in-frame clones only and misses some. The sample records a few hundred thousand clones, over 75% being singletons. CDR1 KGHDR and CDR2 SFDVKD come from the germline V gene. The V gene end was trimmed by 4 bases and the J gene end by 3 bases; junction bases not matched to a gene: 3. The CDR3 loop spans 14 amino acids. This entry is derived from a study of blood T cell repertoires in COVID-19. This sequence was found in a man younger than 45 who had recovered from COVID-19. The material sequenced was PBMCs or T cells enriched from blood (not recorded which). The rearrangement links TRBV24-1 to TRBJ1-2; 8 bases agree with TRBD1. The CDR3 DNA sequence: TGTGCCACCAGTGACGCGGACAGGGACTATGGCTACACCTTC. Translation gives CATSDADRDYGYTF.